The present entry profiles one T cell receptor beta chain with its context. Antigen: not known. Only Caucasian adults living in Nashville, Tennessee served as donors. This CDR3 is 16 amino acids long. Germline loops: CDR1 SGHDT, CDR2 YYEEEE. The ends were cut back, 4 bases at V and 0 bases at J, with 13 bases in the middle. This sample was taken from a study of shared clonotypes between healthy human individuals. The protocol was immunoSEQ multiplex PCR, while the TCRdb copy is restricted to in-frame clones and leaves out a portion. Seen here are around 2.3 million clones, approximately 96% observed once, and the top ten hold less than 0.15%. Study-wide results and limits: Generally, naive subsets came out with larger estimated richness than memory subsets. Relative to clonotypes present in all four donors, those not shared had lower generation probabilities.

Sample: naive CD4+ T cells sorted from blood. Subset specified: CD45RA+ positively selected. The chain couples TRBV5-6 to TRBJ1-4; D perhaps matches TRBD1 (6 bases). The receptor was derived from a young man in good health. The chain's CDR3 is CASSTYRTATNEKLFF. The CDR3 nucleotides read TGTGCCAGCAGCACGTATCGGACAGCAACTAATGAAAAACTGTTTTTT.